This T cell receptor beta chain is drawn from a study of beta chain features in type 1 diabetes. Study outcomes and limitations: Across patients, naive, central memory and Treg TCRB repertoires exhibited apparently greater similarity than was observed across healthy donors. Overrepresentation of cells with high TCR expression could result from cDNA sequencing. A moderate, significant TCRB CDR3 shortening appeared in type 1 diabetes across four CD4+ subsets.

V lost 1 base and J lost 7, with 13 bases in between. CDR1 is KGHSH, CDR2 LQKENI, per germline. The CDR3 is 14 amino acids. As every portion of the isolated RNA was reverse transcribed, the sequencing read expressed TCRB transcripts. Clones were read by immunoSEQ multiplex PCR, and TCRdb kept only the in-frame ones, dropping some. Among roughly 300,000 clones, about a tenth were seen once, and the ten largest hold over 0.95%. This clone occurred a few times. Its matching antigen is unknown. Central memory, naive, regulatory and stem cell-like memory CD4+ cells were sorted by CD45RO/CCR7/CD25/CD127/CD95/CD27.

The sample taken for sequencing was central memory CD4+ T cells from blood. The chain couples TRBV18 to TRBJ2-5; D might be TRBD1 or TRBD2, each matching 6 bases. The receptor comes from a man aged 30 to 45 with type 1 diabetes. The CDR3 region is CASSPRQEGTTQYF. The CDR3 DNA reads TGTGCCAGCTCACCACGACAGGAGGGGACGACCCAGTACTTC. Together with reference TRBV18 and TRBJ2-5, the CDR3 gives the full variable domain: NAGVMQNPRHLVRRRGQEARLRCSPMKGHSHVYWYRQLPEEGLKFMVYLQKENIIDESGMPKERFSAEFPKEGPSILRIQQVVRGDSAAYFCASSPRQEGTTQYFGPGTRLLVL.